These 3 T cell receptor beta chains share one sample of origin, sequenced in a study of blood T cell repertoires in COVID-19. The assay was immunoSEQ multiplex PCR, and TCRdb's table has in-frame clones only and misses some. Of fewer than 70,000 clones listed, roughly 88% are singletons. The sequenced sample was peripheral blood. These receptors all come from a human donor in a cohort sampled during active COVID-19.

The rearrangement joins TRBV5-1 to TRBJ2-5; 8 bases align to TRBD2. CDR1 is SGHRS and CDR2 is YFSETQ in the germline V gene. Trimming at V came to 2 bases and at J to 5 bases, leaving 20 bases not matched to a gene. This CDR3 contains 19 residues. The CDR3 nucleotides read TGCGCCAGCAGCTTTTTGGTGACGGGAGCGGGAGCCGAGGGCGAGACCCAGTACTTC. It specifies CASSFLVTGAGAEGETQYF.

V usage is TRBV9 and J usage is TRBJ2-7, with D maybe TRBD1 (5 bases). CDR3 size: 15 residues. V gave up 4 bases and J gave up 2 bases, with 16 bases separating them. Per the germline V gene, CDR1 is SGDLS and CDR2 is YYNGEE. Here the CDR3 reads CASSPQGSTTYEQYF. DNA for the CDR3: TGTGCCAGCAGCCCCCAGGGAAGTACGACCTACGAGCAGTACTTC.

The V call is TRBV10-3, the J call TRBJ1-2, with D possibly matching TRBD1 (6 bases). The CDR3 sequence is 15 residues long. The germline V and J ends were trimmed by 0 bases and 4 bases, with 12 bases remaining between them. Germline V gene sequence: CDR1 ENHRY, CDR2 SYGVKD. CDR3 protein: CAISESTGTLYGYTF. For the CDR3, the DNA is TGTGCCATCAGTGAGTCGACAGGCACCCTCTATGGCTACACCTTC.